This TCR beta chain was identified during a study of cytotoxic CD8 clonotypes in ibrutinib-treated CLL (dated by TCRdb to about 2021). Some background on the complete study: The cohort had about a dozen relapsed/refractory and more than 14 treatment-naive patients; 17 were IGHV unmutated. Partial responses were observed in 24 patients and complete responses in 2; after a median follow-up of 68 months, remission was maintained in 15 or so patients and progression was observed in approximately 12. Response samples were obtained after a median of roughly eleven months of treatment, with a range of about 6 to 36 months. An average of around 250,000 productive templates and some 99,000 productive rearrangements was obtained per sample. Of the roughly 90 participants in the trial, roughly 25 had longitudinal samples available. Cryopreserved peripheral blood mononuclear cells were obtained before treatment, at response, and at either sustained remission or disease progression. Every remission and progressive disease sample was obtained while ibrutinib was still being received by the patients. Broader findings and caveats from the paper: Sampling times were not matched between patients in sustained remission and patients whose disease was progressing, and lymph node repertoires were not examined. An increase in clonality was observed at ibrutinib response, with clonality remaining stable during sustained remission and falling back toward baseline at progression. Public clonotypes were rare and either shrank or stayed stable during treatment, and the rise in clonality at ibrutinib response reflected expansion of private clonotypes. At baseline, clonality was higher than in age-matched healthy donors and showed a strong correlation with circulating CD8+ T-cell counts.

In the paper's terms, the time point label means: roughly 2 years on ibrutinib. For TCR beta library preparation, 1.5 to 2 micrograms of genomic DNA was extracted from cryopreserved PBMCs. Longitudinal blood samples from CLL patients on ibrutinib monotherapy underwent high-throughput TCR beta sequencing. The patients took part in an open-label, single-center phase 2 trial of ibrutinib monotherapy. From the germline V gene, CDR1 is MDHEN and CDR2 is SYDVKM. The germline ends are 12 bases apart after V is trimmed by 6 bases and J by 0 bases. The CDR3 runs 15 amino acids, cysteine and phenylalanine included. Only the CDR3 region is kept as DNA, spanning 45 bases read in frame from base 1. Regarding this clone: This clone's antigen is unknown. Base qualities were left out, and no much larger clone turns up one base away.

The goal of deep resolution MiSeq sequencing was a depth between 1 in 1 million and 1 in 200,000 T cells, and coverage averaged 10x per clonotype. TCR beta libraries were generated with the immunoSEQ hsTCRB Kit. In the original analysis: The data were analyzed with ImmunoSEQ Analyzer and ImmunoSEQ Data Assistant, and V, D and J gene assignments followed IMGT definitions. Clonality, which ranges from 0 to 1, was calculated as one minus the normalized Shannon entropy of productive rearrangement frequencies. Only overrepresented clonotypes making up at least 0.05% of each patient's repertoire were included in the public clonotype analysis. Around 13 age-matched healthy donor repertoires from immuneACCESS were used as controls for clonality. As stored in TCRdb, this immuneACCESS dataset retains in-frame rearrangements with V and J assigned. A fraction of the clones does not appear; measured against another copy, unresolved V genes explain less than half of the discrepancy, and the remainder lacks a known reason. The V and J calls and clone size were taken over from that table, and D and trimming were inferred from the DNA. This sample has 100,000 to 150,000 clones in its table, and roughly 88% of those were observed once. The ten biggest clones cover approximately 2% of the sample.

The chain uses TRBV28 and TRBJ1-3; no confident D gene assignment can be made. This receptor was obtained from a human donor with chronic lymphocytic leukemia. This specimen consisted of PBMCs, obtained after 24 months of ibrutinib treatment. The CDR3 is CASRRPTNSGNTIYF. The DNA sequence reads TGTGCCAGCAGACGACCGACCAACTCTGGAAACACCATATATTTT. The full variable domain, with segments outside the CDR3 supplied by the reference TRBV28 and TRBJ1-3 proteins, appears as DVKVTQSSRYLVKRTGEKVFLECVQDMDHENMFWYRQDPGLGLRLIYFSYDVKMKEKGDIPEGYSVSREKKERFSLILESASTNQTSMYLCASRRPTNSGNTIYFGEGSWLTVV.